The sample holds many counts of the clone carrying this T cell receptor beta chain. A single record per CDR3 protein comes from TCRdb applying MiXCR to the 5' RACE reads. This table has a few hundred thousand distinct CDR3 sequences, roughly 5.2% appearing once. The CDR3 totals 12 residues. V lost 6 bases to trimming and J lost 5 bases, with 11 bases between them. The sample is drawn from a study of T cells after yellow fever vaccination. The chain recombines TRBV12-3 or TRBV12-4 with TRBJ2-7; unclear D gene. The sample consisted of CD4+ T cells sorted from PBMCs, taken on the day of the yellow fever booster vaccination. The sequence came from a man aged 18-30 years who received the YFV17D yellow fever vaccine. This CDR3 reads CASSHLGNEQYF. The DNA for the CDR3 is TGTGCCAGCAGCCACCTGGGGAACGAGCAGTACTTC.